This T cell receptor beta chain was sequenced for a study of yellow fever vaccine responses in identical twins. Study-wide points: Twins reportedly mounted vaccine T cell responses that seemed partly convergent, partly personalized.

TCRdb redid the calling of the RT-PCR reads with MiXCR, one entry per CDR3 protein. Of some 590 distinct CDR3 sequences in the sample, almost 70% were seen once. CDR3 length: 11 amino acids. V lost 3 bases to trimming and J lost 6 bases, with 5 bases between them. The V gene's germline CDR1 is WNHNN and CDR2 SYGVQD (reference sequence). Turning to this clonotype: Its cognate antigen is unknown.

The clonotype was recovered from a female donor who received the yellow fever vaccine. Sequenced material: T cells from blood (PBMCs), unsorted or a sorted subset (not recorded which), taken before or after yellow fever vaccination (not recorded which). This chain links TRBV10-1 with TRBJ1-1; unclear D gene. The CDR3 reads CASSDNAEAFF. The CDR3, as DNA: TGCGCCAGCAGTGATAACGCTGAAGCTTTCTTT.